This T cell receptor (beta chain) was captured by sequencing in a study of blood T cell repertoires in COVID-19. The overall study: Samples representing acute and convalescent COVID-19 were sourced from the United States, Italy and Spain. T cells, B-cell-depleted T cells, or PBMCs provided the cDNA or gDNA that served as material.

In the study's own analysis: Nucleated cell counts were estimated from reference gene primer amplification. TCRdb keeps only in-frame clones here, not all; method: immunoSEQ multiplex PCR. That table gives V, J and clone size, and the DNA gave D and trimming. The data hold roughly 63,000 clones, with approximately 79% observed a single time. The length of the CDR3 is 15 residues. V was shortened by 3 bases and J by 3 bases, with 14 bases between the two germline ends. Germline V gene lookup returns CDR1 MGHDK and CDR2 SYGVNS. The specimen was peripheral blood. The chain employs TRBV25-1 and TRBJ1-2; tentative D call: TRBD1 (6 bases). This TCR was recovered from a human donor in a cohort sampled during active COVID-19. DNA of the CDR3: TGTGCCAGCAGTGATCAGGGGACGGACCACTATGGCTACACCTTC. Amino acid sequence: CASSDQGTDHYGYTF.